The 15 T cell receptor beta chains reported below all come from one sample, sequenced in a study of CD8+ T cells in alopecia areata. Extraction and reverse transcription of RNA yielded cDNA as the sequencing template. This table comes from immunoSEQ multiplex PCR, and its TCRdb copy is limited to in-frame clones, with some not included. The table lists around 150,000 clones, about 54% of them singletons. Sequencing input: CD4+ T cells sorted from blood. These receptors originate from a human donor in good health.

By share, this clone counts as medium-sized. This rearrangement joins TRBV27 to TRBJ1-1; D remains ambiguous. The CDR3 contains 13 residues. CDR1 MNHEY and CDR2 SMNVEV come from the germline V gene (reference sequence). Trimming took 3 bases from V and 1 from J, leaving 6 bases between them. Written as DNA, the CDR3 is TGTGCCAGCAGTTTGGTACAGAACACTGAAGCTTTCTTT. This gives the protein CASSLVQNTEAFF.

The V call is TRBV5-6, the J call TRBJ1-2; no reliable D call. With 4 bases removed from V and 4 bases from J, the gap between germline ends came to 8 bases. Germline V gene data show CDR1 as SGHDT and CDR2 as YYEEEE. CDR3 length equals 12 residues. The CDR3 spells CASSPGGYGYTF. The CDR3 bases are TGTGCCAGCAGCCCCGGAGGCTATGGCTACACCTTC.

The chain couples TRBV19 to TRBJ2-5; perhaps TRBD1 as D (6 bases). The V gene's germline CDR1 is LNHDA and CDR2 SQIVND (reference sequence). The germline V and J ends were trimmed by 7 bases and 4 bases, with 13 bases remaining between them. This CDR3 is 13 amino acids long. DNA of the CDR3: TGTGCCAGTACTGCGACAGGAGGAGAGACCCAGTACTTC. Residues: CASTATGGETQYF.

V gene TRBV12-5 combines with J gene TRBJ1-5; D perhaps matches TRBD1 (5 bases). With 6 bases removed from V and 5 bases from J, the gap between germline ends came to 14 bases. The CDR3 has 14 amino acids. Germline V gives CDR1 LGHNT, CDR2 FRNRAP. CDR3 bases: TGTGCTAGTGGCGGGGCGAGTTACTATCAGCCCCAGCATTTT. Residues: CASGGASYYQPQHF.

This clone has at least ten counts. The rearrangement links TRBV15 to TRBJ1-5; D might be TRBD1 (6 bases). Trimming took off 0 bases at V and 3 bases at J, with 9 bases between the two ends. The CDR3 is made up of 15 amino acids. The germline gives CDR1 LNHNV, CDR2 YYDKDF (reference sequence). CDR3 protein: CATSRDGGLNQPQHF. DNA of the CDR3: TGTGCCACCAGCAGAGATGGGGGCCTCAATCAGCCCCAGCATTTT.

The chain is built from TRBV5-6 and TRBJ2-5, with TRBD1 as a possible D gene (6 bases). This CDR3 contains 15 residues. Germline CDR1 is SGHDT and CDR2 is YYEEEE. Trimming shortened V by 0 bases and J by 2 bases, and 11 bases separated the two germline ends. Here the CDR3 reads CASSLGDIQQETQYF. CDR3 DNA sequence: TGTGCCAGCAGCTTGGGGGACATTCAACAAGAGACCCAGTACTTC.

In this sample, this clone turned up many times. Different DNA sequences within this sample yield the same CDR3. The rearrangement links TRBV29-1 to TRBJ2-2, with TRBD2 matching over 7 bases. This CDR3 region has 13 residues. Looked up from germline, CDR1 is SQVTM and CDR2 is ANQGSEA. V lost 7 bases to trimming and J lost 5 bases; unmatched junction nucleotides: 7. The CDR3 sequence is CSARTGGTGELFF. The CDR3 DNA follows: TGCAGCGCCAGGACGGGGGGAACCGGGGAGCTGTTTTTT.

The V and J genes are TRBV19 and TRBJ2-4, with TRBD1 matching 8 bases. The CDR3 spans 16 residues. With V trimmed by 6 bases and J by 0 bases, 7 bases remained unmatched. Germline V CDR1 and CDR2: LNHDA, SQIVND (reference sequence). Written as DNA, the CDR3 is TGTGCCAGTAGCCTCCGGACAGGGATAGCCAAAAACATTCAGTACTTC. Translated: CASSLRTGIAKNIQYF.

The CDR3 is CSVANQGGPGDTQYF. CDR3 nucleotides: TGCAGCGTGGCGAATCAGGGGGGGCCGGGAGATACGCAGTATTTT. The chain combines TRBV29-1 with TRBJ2-3, with D possibly being TRBD1 or TRBD2 (7 bases each). Trimming took 6 bases from V and 5 from J, leaving 21 bases between them. The CDR3 spans 15 residues. CDR1 is SQVTM, CDR2 ANQGSEA, per germline.

The genes are TRBV30 and TRBJ2-1; 9 nucleotides match TRBD2. Germline V CDR1 and CDR2: GTSNPN, SVGIG (reference sequence). The CDR3 loop spans 14 amino acids. The V and J ends lost 8 bases and 3 bases, in that order; junction bases with no gene match: 8. The CDR3: CAGGSGRHYNEQFF. The DNA of the CDR3 is TGTGCCGGAGGGAGCGGGAGGCACTACAATGAGCAGTTCTTC.

The chain has TRBV29-1 and TRBJ1-1; D is unclear. Germline loops: CDR1 SQVTM, CDR2 ANQGSEA. The CDR3 contains 9 residues. V dropped 3 bases and J dropped 11 bases, with 7 bases sitting between them. This chain's CDR3 is CSVDQWAFF. CDR3 bases: TGCAGCGTTGACCAGTGGGCTTTCTTT.

The count of this clone is one. This sequence joins TRBV11-3 and TRBJ2-3; D might be TRBD2 (5 bases). There are 16 residues in the CDR3. Between the trimmed V and J ends, which lost 4 bases and 4 bases, there was a span of 18 bases. Germline CDR1 and CDR2: SGHNT and YENEEA. DNA of the CDR3: TGTGCCAGCAGCTCAACCTTTGGGCTAGCTCCAGATACGCAGTATTTT. Translated: CASSSTFGLAPDTQYF.

The genes are TRBV4-2 and TRBJ1-5; the D gene is possibly TRBD1 (5 bases). This CDR3 has 15 amino acids. V was pared by 1 base and J by 4 bases, with 11 bases between. CDR1 and CDR2 from the germline V gene are LGHNA and YNFKEQ. The CDR3 DNA sequence: TGTGCCAGCAGCCAAGGGGACGGAGGAAATCAGCCCCAGCATTTT. Amino acid sequence: CASSQGDGGNQPQHF.

The chain joins TRBV27 to TRBJ2-7, with 10 bases fitting TRBD2. Germline V gives CDR1 MNHEY, CDR2 SMNVEV (reference sequence). Trimming at V came to 2 bases and at J to 3 bases, leaving 4 bases not matched to a gene. CDR3 length equals 15 residues. CDR3 region: CASSLPSSGSYEQYF. The CDR3 DNA is TGTGCCAGCAGTTTACCGTCTAGCGGGAGCTACGAGCAGTACTTC.

CDR3 sequence (DNA): TGCAGCGTAACCGGGACAGGGGGCGTAGAGACCCAGTACTTC. This translates into CSVTGTGGVETQYF. This chain uses TRBV29-1 with TRBJ2-5; TRBD1 agrees at 12 bases. V dropped 6 bases and J dropped 4; count of bases not matched to a gene: 6. Germline CDR1 reads SQVTM; CDR2 reads ANQGSEA. This CDR3 has 14 residues.